The clone carrying this T cell receptor (beta chain) was detected only a few times. The antigen remains unidentified. cDNA libraries of TCR beta carried unique molecular identifiers. One entry per CDR3 protein results from TCRdb running MiXCR on the PCR reads. Of about 620,000 distinct CDR3 sequences detected, 40% to 50% appear once; the ten largest clones hold 1.5% to 2%. The data stem from a study of post-analysis software for immune sequencing data. Study-wide background: As for disease course, relapsing-remitting, secondary progressive and progressive-relapsing multiple sclerosis were all included.

Whole-study results and caveats: Normalized Chao1 diversity was significantly lower in multiple sclerosis patients than in controls. When patients were compared with controls, four or five TRBV segments were more frequent, TRBV5-6, TRBV5-1 and TRBV20-1 among them. By F measure, samples from a shared preparation batch strongly co-clustered.

This CDR3 has 16 residues. The J segment lost 8 bases and the V segment lost 7 bases, leaving 12 bases of the junction unmatched. From germline, CDR1 is WNHNN and CDR2 SYGVQD (reference sequence). The sequence was collected from a girl between 5 and 17 years old with multiple sclerosis. The rearrangement joins TRBV10-1 to TRBJ2-1; 12 bases fit TRBD2. The sequencing input was blood. CDR3 loop: CASTPGLAGGLDEQFF. In DNA, the CDR3 is TGCGCCAGCACCCCGGGCCTAGCGGGAGGGCTCGATGAGCAGTTCTTC.